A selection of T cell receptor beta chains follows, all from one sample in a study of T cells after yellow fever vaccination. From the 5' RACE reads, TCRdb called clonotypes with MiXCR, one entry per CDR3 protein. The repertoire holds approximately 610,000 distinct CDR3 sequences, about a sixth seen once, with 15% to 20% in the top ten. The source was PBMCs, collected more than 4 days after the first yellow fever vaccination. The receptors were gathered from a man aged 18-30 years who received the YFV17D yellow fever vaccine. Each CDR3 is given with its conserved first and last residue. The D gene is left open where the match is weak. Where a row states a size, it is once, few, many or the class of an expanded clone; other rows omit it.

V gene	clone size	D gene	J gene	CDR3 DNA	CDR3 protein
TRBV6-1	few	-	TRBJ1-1	TGTGCCAGCAGCTTCCCGGGTCTACAGGCTGAAGCTTTCTTT	CASSFPGLQAEAFF
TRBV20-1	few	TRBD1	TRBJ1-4	TGCAGTGCCCGCGGACAGGGGATAGAAAAACTGTTTTTT	CSARGQGIEKLFF
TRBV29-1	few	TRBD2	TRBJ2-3	TGCAGCGTTGAGGAGACGGGACTAGCAAAAGATACGCAGTATTTT	CSVEETGLAKDTQYF
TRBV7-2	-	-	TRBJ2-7	TGTGCCAGCAGTCGTACCGCACTTGCCTACGAGCAGTACTTC	CASSRTALAYEQYF
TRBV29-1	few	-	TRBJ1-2	TGCAGCGTTGAAATTCATAAGGAGGGATATAGCTATGGCTACACCTTC	CSVEIHKEGYSYGYTF
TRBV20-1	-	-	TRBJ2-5	TGCAGGACTCAAAGGCAGGAGACCCAGTACTTC	CRTQRQETQYF
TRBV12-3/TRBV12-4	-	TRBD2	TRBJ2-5	TGTGCCAGCAGCCTCGGACTAGCGGGGCAGGGAGAGACCCAGTACTTC	CASSLGLAGQGETQYF
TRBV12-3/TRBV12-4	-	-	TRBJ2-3	TGTGCCAGCAGCCCCGGGGCGGGGCGGCAGAGCACAGATACGCAGTATTTT	CASSPGAGRQSTDTQYF
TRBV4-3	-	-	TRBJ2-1	TGCGCCAGCAGCAGATATACGACCAATGAGCAGTTCTTC	CASSRYTTNEQFF
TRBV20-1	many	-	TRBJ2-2	TGCAGTGCTAGGGGACAGAACACCGGGGAGCTGTTTTTT	CSARGQNTGELFF
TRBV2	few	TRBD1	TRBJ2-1	TGTGCCAGCAGTTGGGACAGACTTTTCTACAATGAGCAGTTCTTC	CASSWDRLFYNEQFF
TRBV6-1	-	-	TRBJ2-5	TGTGCCAGCAGCCCTATCCCGCACTACCGTGAGGAGACCCAGTACTTC	CASSPIPHYREETQYF
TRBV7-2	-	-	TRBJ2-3	TGTGCCAGCAGCTCCCGGGTGGCGGATACGCAGTATTTT	CASSSRVADTQYF
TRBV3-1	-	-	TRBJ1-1	TGTGCCAGCAGCCAAGAAGGTCTTGAAGCTTTCTTT	CASSQEGLEAFF
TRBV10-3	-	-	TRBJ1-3	TGTGCCACCACAACGGACTCTGGAAACACCATATATTTT	CATTTDSGNTIYF
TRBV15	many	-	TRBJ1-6	TGTGCCACCAGCAGAGATGCGGACGGGCCCAGATCACCCCTCCACTTT	CATSRDADGPRSPLHF
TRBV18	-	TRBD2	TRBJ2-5	TGTGCCAGCTCACCACCCGCGGGGGTAGAGACCCAGTACTTC	CASSPPAGVETQYF
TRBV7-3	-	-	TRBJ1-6	TGTGCCAGCAGCTCCGTGGGGGGTGGGAATTCACCCCTCCACTTT	CASSSVGGGNSPLHF
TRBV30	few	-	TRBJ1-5	TGTGCCTGGAGTGTGGAGGCCGTCTATCAGCCCCAGCATTTT	CAWSVEAVYQPQHF
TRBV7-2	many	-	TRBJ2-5	TGTGCCAGCAGCTTCGGGACTCCAGAGACCCAGTACTTC	CASSFGTPETQYF
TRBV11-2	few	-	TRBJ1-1	TGTGCCAGCAGCTTAGGGAGGGCCGGGAGGAACACTGAAGCTTTCTTT	CASSLGRAGRNTEAFF
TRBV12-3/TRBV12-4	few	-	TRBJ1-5	TGTGCCAGCAGTTGGGGAGGTAACTTCGAGGCGGGCAATCAGCCCCAGCATTTT	CASSWGGNFEAGNQPQHF